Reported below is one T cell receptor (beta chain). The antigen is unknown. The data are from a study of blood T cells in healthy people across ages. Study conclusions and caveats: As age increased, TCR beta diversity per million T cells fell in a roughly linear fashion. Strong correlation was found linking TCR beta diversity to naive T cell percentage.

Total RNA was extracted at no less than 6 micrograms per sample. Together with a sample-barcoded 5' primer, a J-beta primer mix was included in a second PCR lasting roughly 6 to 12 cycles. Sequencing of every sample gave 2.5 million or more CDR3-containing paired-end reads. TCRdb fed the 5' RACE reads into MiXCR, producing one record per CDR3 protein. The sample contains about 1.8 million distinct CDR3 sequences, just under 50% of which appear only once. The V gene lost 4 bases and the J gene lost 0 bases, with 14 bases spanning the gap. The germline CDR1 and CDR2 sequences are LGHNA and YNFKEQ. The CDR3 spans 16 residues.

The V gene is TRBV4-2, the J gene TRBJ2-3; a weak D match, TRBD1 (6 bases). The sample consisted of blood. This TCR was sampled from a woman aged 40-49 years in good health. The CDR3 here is CASSLHRELSTDTQYF. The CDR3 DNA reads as TGTGCCAGCAGCCTACACAGGGAATTAAGCACAGATACGCAGTATTTT.